This T cell receptor beta chain was recorded in a study of cytomegalovirus exposure and HLA in healthy donors. Sampled while nominally healthy, donors likely had unrecorded immune exposures. The PCR contained 60 Vbeta and 13 Jbeta primers. TCRdb's copy holds only in-frame clones and misses some; the assay was immunoSEQ multiplex PCR. The data show 120,000 to 150,000 clones, less than 85% seen once. Concerning this clone itself: Its antigen remains unidentified.

Findings and limits, study-wide: Later on, an analysis showed TCR association rates differing by HLA locus, with DRB1 the most and HLA-C the fewest.

Sequenced input: PBMCs. The TCR comes from a man in his forties in good health and CMV-seronegative.

The CDR3 here is CASSLGQSYEQYF. The CDR3 DNA follows: TGTGCCAGCAGTTTGGGACAGTCCTACGAGCAGTACTTC. The V gene is TRBV28, the J gene TRBJ2-7; 7 bases fit TRBD1. There are 13 residues in the CDR3. The V segment lost 3 bases and the J segment 1 base; nucleotides outside the gene matches: 0. Per the germline V gene, CDR1 is MDHEN and CDR2 is SYDVKM.